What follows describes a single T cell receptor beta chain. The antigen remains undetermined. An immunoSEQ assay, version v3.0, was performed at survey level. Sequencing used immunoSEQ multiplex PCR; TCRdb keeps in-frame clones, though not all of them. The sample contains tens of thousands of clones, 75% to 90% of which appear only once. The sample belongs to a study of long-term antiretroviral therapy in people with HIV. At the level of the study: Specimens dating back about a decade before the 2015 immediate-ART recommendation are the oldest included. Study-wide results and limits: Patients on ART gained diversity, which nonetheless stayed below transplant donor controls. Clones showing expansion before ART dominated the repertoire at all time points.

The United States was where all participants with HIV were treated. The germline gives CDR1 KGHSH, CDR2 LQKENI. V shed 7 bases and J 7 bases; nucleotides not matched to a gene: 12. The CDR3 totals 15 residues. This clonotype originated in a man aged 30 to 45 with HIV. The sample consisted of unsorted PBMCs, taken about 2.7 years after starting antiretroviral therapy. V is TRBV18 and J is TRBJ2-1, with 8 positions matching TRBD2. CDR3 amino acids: CASWNAGGRQNEQFF. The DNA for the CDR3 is TGTGCCAGCTGGAACGCGGGGGGCAGGCAAAATGAGCAGTTCTTC. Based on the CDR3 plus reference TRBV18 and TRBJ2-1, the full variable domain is NAGVMQNPRHLVRRRGQEARLRCSPMKGHSHVYWYRQLPEEGLKFMVYLQKENIIDESGMPKERFSAEFPKEGPSILRIQQVVRGDSAAYFCASWNAGGRQNEQFFGPGTRLTVL.